These 23 T cell receptor beta chains share one sample of origin, sequenced in a study of early T cells in non-severe SARS-CoV-2 infection. Via MiXCR, TCRdb re-called the 5' RACE reads, giving one row per CDR3 protein. In the table there are 60,000 to 70,000 distinct CDR3 sequences, around 4.9% of which are singletons. Sequences were obtained from whole blood. These receptors originate from an adult who was a healthcare worker with PCR-confirmed SARS-CoV-2 infection or an uninfected control (not recorded which).

This clonotype was found many times. This chain connects TRBV5-5 to TRBJ1-1; D not certain. The CDR3 runs 13 residues. Trimming shortened V by 1 base and J by 1 base, and 5 bases separated the two germline ends. CDR1 is SGHKS, CDR2 YYEKEE, per germline (reference sequence). CDR3 amino acids: CASSLIENTEAFF. Written as DNA, the CDR3 is TGTGCCAGCAGCTTGATCGAGAACACTGAAGCTTTCTTT.

This clonotype was recorded a few times. The rearrangement joins TRBV6-5 to TRBJ2-1; 11 positions match TRBD2. The CDR3 consists of 15 residues. The junction had 8 bases not matched to a gene; V was cut back by 6 bases and J by 7 bases. Germline V gene data show CDR1 as MNHEY and CDR2 as SVGAGI. CDR3 protein: CASSSKASGGNEQFF. Here the CDR3 DNA reads TGTGCCAGCAGCTCAAAGGCTAGCGGGGGGAATGAGCAGTTCTTC.

The chain combines TRBV12-3 or TRBV12-4 with TRBJ1-1; TRBD1 agrees at 8 bases. The CDR3 totals 14 residues. With V trimmed by 5 bases and J by 9 bases, 11 bases remained unmatched. The CDR3, as DNA: TGTGCCAGCAGTCCTTCTGCCCGACAGGGGAAAGCTTTCTTT. Protein sequence: CASSPSARQGKAFF.

Ten or more counts support this clonotype. The chain links TRBV19 to TRBJ1-5; 7 bases map to TRBD1. Germline assignment: CDR1 LNHDA and CDR2 SQIVND (reference sequence). This CDR3 spans 15 amino acids. J gave up 7 bases and V 4 bases, and 10 bases lay outside the gene matches. The CDR3, as DNA: TGTGCCAGTAGTACGGACAGGCTTTCCGTCCAGCCCCAGCATTTT. Residues: CASSTDRLSVQPQHF.

There are a few counts of this clonotype. The V call is TRBV5-1, the J call TRBJ2-7; maybe TRBD1 (6 bases). Per germline, CDR1 SGHRS and CDR2 YFSETQ. The CDR3 consists of 15 residues. Trimming stripped 7 bases from V and 6 bases from J, with 23 bases between. CDR3 nucleotide sequence: TGCGCCAGCCAGGCCCAACCGGGACAATTTTTCGAGCAGTACTTC. Its translation is CASQAQPGQFFEQYF. Variable domain in full (rest from reference TRBV5-1 and TRBJ2-7): KAGVTQTPRYLIKTRGQQVTLSCSPISGHRSVSWYQQTPGQGLQFLFEYFSETQRNKGNFPGRFSGRQFSNSRSEMNVSTLELGDSALYLCASQAQPGQFFEQYFGPGTRLTVT.

This clonotype appeared many times. V usage is TRBV6-2 or TRBV6-3 and J usage is TRBJ1-1, with D uncertain. CDR1 is MNHEY, CDR2 SVGEGT, per germline. This CDR3 is built from 13 residues. V gave up 6 bases and J gave up 0 bases, with 8 bases separating them. CDR3 nucleotide sequence: TGTGCCAGCAGAGACACTTTGAACACTGAAGCTTTCTTT. Translation gives CASRDTLNTEAFF.

Many counts were recorded for this clonotype. This rearrangement joins TRBV4-3 to TRBJ1-4, with a weak D call TRBD1 (6 bases). CDR1 and CDR2 (germline): LGHNA, YSLEER. CDR3 length equals 16 residues. Trimming removed 2 bases from V and 7 bases from J, with 17 bases in between. CDR3 coding DNA: TGCGCCAGCAGCCAAAAGGGGGGCAGCATGGCTGAAAAACTGTTTTTT. It encodes CASSQKGGSMAEKLFF.

This clonotype appeared many times. The rearrangement joins TRBV27 to TRBJ1-1, with TRBD1 as a possible D gene (5 bases). Trimming removed 5 bases at V and 1 base at J, with 14 bases between. This CDR3 is built from 15 residues. The germline V gene encodes CDR1 MNHEY and CDR2 SMNVEV (reference sequence). CDR3 region: CASSPYRGQNTEAFF. The CDR3 DNA sequence: TGTGCCAGCAGTCCCTATAGAGGACAGAACACTGAAGCTTTCTTT.

This clonotype turned up a few times. The chain couples TRBV7-8 to TRBJ1-6; D unresolved. Germline V lookup: CDR1 SGHVS, CDR2 FQNEAQ. This CDR3 has 16 residues. The V gene lost 5 bases and the J gene lost 2 bases, with 13 bases spanning the gap. Here the CDR3 reads CASSQRPAAYNSPLHF. CDR3 bases: TGTGCCAGCAGCCAAAGGCCGGCCGCCTATAATTCACCCCTCCACTTT.

This clonotype appeared many times. The rearrangement uses TRBV11-2 and TRBJ2-2; D is uncertain. V was pared by 2 bases and J by 7 bases, with 2 bases between. CDR3 length: 11 residues. Germline V gives CDR1 SGHAT, CDR2 FQNNGV. The CDR3 here is CASSLYGELFF. CDR3 DNA sequence: TGTGCCAGCAGCTTATACGGGGAGCTGTTTTTT.

This clonotype was detected many times. The V and J genes are TRBV20-1 and TRBJ2-3, with 10 bases fitting TRBD1. CDR3 length: 13 amino acids. V shed 7 bases and J 6 bases; nucleotides not matched to a gene: 7. Germline V gene lookup returns CDR1 DFQATT and CDR2 SNEGSKA (reference sequence). The CDR3 DNA follows: TGCAGTGTCAGACAGGGGGCGCAGGATACGCAGTATTTT. Protein sequence: CSVRQGAQDTQYF.

This clonotype was seen at least ten times. This chain connects TRBV24-1 to TRBJ2-7; D remains ambiguous. The CDR3 covers 14 residues. Germline V gene lookup returns CDR1 KGHDR and CDR2 SFDVKD. The V end lost 2 bases, the J end lost 3 bases, and 10 bases lay between the germline ends. CDR3 nucleotides: TGTGCCACCAGTGATTCTAGGAGCTACTACGAGCAGTACTTC. It yields the protein CATSDSRSYYEQYF.

V and J are TRBV3-1 and TRBJ2-2; no reliable D call. Trimming left V 1 base short and J 4 bases short, with 7 bases between. Germline CDR1 and CDR2: LGHDT and YNNKEL (reference sequence). The CDR3 consists of 14 residues. CDR3 coding DNA: TGTGCCAGCAGCCAAGGAGCAAGCACCGGGGAGCTGTTTTTT. This encodes CASSQGASTGELFF.

This clonotype was recorded many times. V and J are TRBV12-3 or TRBV12-4 and TRBJ2-3; TRBD1 matches 9 bases. V shed 1 base and J 2 bases; nucleotides not matched to a gene: 1. The CDR3 has 15 amino acids. CDR3 DNA: TGTGCCAGCAGTTTAGGGGACAGGGACACAGATACGCAGTATTTT. This translates into CASSLGDRDTDTQYF.

The chain is built from TRBV3-1 and TRBJ2-7; either TRBD1 or TRBD2 may supply D (5 bases each). This CDR3 comprises 11 residues. Germline CDR1 is LGHDT and CDR2 is YNNKEL (reference sequence). V was cut by 2 bases and J by 10 bases, with 9 bases left in between. The CDR3 DNA sequence: TGTGCCAGCAGCCAACAGGGAGAACAGTACTTC. It is translated as CASSQQGEQYF.

Many counts were recorded for this clonotype. The chain joins TRBV7-9 to TRBJ2-2, with TRBD1 matching over 8 bases. CDR1 and CDR2 (germline): SEHNR, FQNEAQ (reference sequence). V lost 5 bases, J lost 4 bases, and 6 bases stayed unmatched. The CDR3 has 15 amino acids. The CDR3 sequence: CASSRRTGRTGELFF. In DNA form, the CDR3 reads TGTGCCAGCAGCCGCCGGACAGGGCGCACCGGGGAGCTGTTTTTT.

V gene TRBV10-3 combines with J gene TRBJ2-1, with D unresolved. Per the germline V gene, CDR1 is ENHRY and CDR2 is SYGVKD. V lost 0 bases, J lost 9 bases, and 6 bases lay in between. CDR3 length: 12 residues. The CDR3 bases are TGTGCCATCAGTGAGTCGGTCAGTGAGCAGTTCTTC. Encoded protein: CAISESVSEQFF.

This clonotype was counted at least ten times. The rearrangement uses TRBV12-3 or TRBV12-4 and TRBJ2-2, with 7 nucleotides matching TRBD1. J gave up 5 bases and V 6 bases, and 9 bases lay outside the gene matches. This CDR3 has 15 amino acids. This chain's CDR3 is CASRSRGPWTGELFF. In DNA, the CDR3 is TGTGCCAGCAGATCTAGGGGGCCCTGGACCGGGGAGCTGTTTTTT.

There are many counts of this clonotype. This sequence joins TRBV20-1 and TRBJ2-5; D could derive from TRBD1 or TRBD2 (5 bases each). The V end lost 7 bases, the J end lost 2 bases, and 11 bases lay between the germline ends. Germline CDR1 and CDR2: DFQATT and SNEGSKA (reference sequence). The CDR3 covers 12 residues. In DNA form, the CDR3 reads TGCAGTGGGGTGGGGGATCAAGAGACCCAGTACTTC. Its translation is CSGVGDQETQYF.

The gene calls are TRBV25-1 and TRBJ1-2; tentative D call: TRBD1 (6 bases). V lost 2 bases and J 6 bases, leaving 13 bases between the germline ends. CDR3 length: 14 amino acids. From germline, CDR1 is MGHDK and CDR2 SYGVNS. The CDR3 loop reads CASSEGGRGHGYTF. CDR3 sequence (DNA): TGTGCCAGCAGTGAAGGTGGCAGGGGCCATGGCTACACCTTC.

The rearrangement links TRBV2 to TRBJ2-1; 8 positions match TRBD2. Trimming cost V 2 bases and J 7 bases; bases outside gene matches: 4. This CDR3 spans 14 amino acids. CDR1 SNHLY and CDR2 FYNNEI come from the germline V gene. The chain's CDR3 is CASSELAGWNEQFF. The CDR3 DNA follows: TGTGCCAGCAGTGAATTAGCGGGGTGGAATGAGCAGTTCTTC.

This chain joins TRBV3-1 and TRBJ1-6; D perhaps matches TRBD1 (5 bases). The CDR3 totals 16 residues. Per germline, CDR1 LGHDT and CDR2 YNNKEL (reference sequence). Trimming shortened V by 0 bases and J by 2 bases, and 8 bases separated the two germline ends. In DNA form, the CDR3 reads TGTGCCAGCAGCCAAGATACGGGGCCCTATAATTCACCCCTCCACTTT. It encodes CASSQDTGPYNSPLHF.

This clonotype appeared many times. The rearrangement joins TRBV11-2 to TRBJ2-3, with 9 nucleotides matching TRBD2. V was pared by 1 base and J by 1 base, with 3 bases of the junction left unmatched. The CDR3 loop spans 16 amino acids. Germline loops: CDR1 SGHAT, CDR2 FQNNGV. The CDR3 DNA is TGTGCCAGCAGCTTAGCTAGCGGGATGCGCACAGATACGCAGTATTTT. Protein: CASSLASGMRTDTQYF. The whole variable domain, remainder taken from reference TRBV11-2 and TRBJ2-3, is EAGVAQSPRYKIIEKRQSVAFWCNPISGHATLYWYQQILGQGPKLLIQFQNNGVVDDSQLPKDRFSAERLKGVDSTLKIQPAKLEDSAVYLCASSLASGMRTDTQYFGPGTRLTVL.